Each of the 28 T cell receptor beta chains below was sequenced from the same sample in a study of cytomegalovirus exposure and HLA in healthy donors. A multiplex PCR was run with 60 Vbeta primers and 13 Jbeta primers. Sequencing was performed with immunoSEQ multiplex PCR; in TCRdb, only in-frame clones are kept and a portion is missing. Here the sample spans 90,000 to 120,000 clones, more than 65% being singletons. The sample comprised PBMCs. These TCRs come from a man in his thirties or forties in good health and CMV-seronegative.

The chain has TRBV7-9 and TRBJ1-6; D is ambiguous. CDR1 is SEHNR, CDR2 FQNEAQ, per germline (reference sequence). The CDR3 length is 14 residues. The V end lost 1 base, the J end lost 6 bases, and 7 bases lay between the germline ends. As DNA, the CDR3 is TGTGCCAGCAGCTTAGTACAAAGTAATTCACCCCTCCACTTT. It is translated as CASSLVQSNSPLHF.

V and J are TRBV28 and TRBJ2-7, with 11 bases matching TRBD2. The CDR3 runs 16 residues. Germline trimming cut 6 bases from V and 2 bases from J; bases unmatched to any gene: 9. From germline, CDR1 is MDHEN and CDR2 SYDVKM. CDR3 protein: CASSPVRSGRAYEQYF. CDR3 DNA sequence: TGTGCCAGCAGCCCGGTTCGTAGCGGGAGGGCCTACGAGCAGTACTTC.

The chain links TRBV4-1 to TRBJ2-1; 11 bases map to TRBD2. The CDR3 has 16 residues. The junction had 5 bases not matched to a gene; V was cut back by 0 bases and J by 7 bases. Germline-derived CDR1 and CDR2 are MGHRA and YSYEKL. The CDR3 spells CASSQEIAGGVNEQFF. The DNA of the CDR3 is TGCGCCAGCAGCCAAGAAATAGCGGGAGGGGTAAATGAGCAGTTCTTC.

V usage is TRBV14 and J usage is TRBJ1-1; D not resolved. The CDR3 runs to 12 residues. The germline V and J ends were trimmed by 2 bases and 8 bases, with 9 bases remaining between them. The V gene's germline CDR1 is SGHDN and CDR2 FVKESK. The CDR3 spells CASSQMFREAFF. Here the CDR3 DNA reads TGTGCCAGCAGCCAAATGTTCAGGGAAGCTTTCTTT.

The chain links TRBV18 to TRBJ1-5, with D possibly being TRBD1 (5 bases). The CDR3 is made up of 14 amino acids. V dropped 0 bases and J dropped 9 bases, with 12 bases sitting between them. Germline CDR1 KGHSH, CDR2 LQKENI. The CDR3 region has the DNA TGTGCCAGCTCACCACCGCAGGGAGGGTTGCCCCAGCATTTT. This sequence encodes CASSPPQGGLPQHF. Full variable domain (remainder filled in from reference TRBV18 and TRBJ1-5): NAGVMQNPRHLVRRRGQEARLRCSPMKGHSHVYWYRQLPEEGLKFMVYLQKENIIDESGMPKERFSAEFPKEGPSILRIQQVVRGDSAAYFCASSPPQGGLPQHFGDGTRLSIL.

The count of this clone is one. The CDR3 sequence: CASSPSSGNTIYF. DNA for the CDR3: TGTGCCAGCAGCCCATCCTCTGGAAACACCATATATTTT. The rearrangement links TRBV7-6 to TRBJ1-3; D not resolved. V was clipped by 5 bases and J by 0 bases, with 5 bases between them. Germline CDR1 and CDR2: SGHVS and FNYEAQ. The length of the CDR3 is 13 residues.

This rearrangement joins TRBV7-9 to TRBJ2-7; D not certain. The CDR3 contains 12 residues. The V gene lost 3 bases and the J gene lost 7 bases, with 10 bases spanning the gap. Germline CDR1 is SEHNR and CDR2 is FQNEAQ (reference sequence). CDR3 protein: CASSFRGIEQYF. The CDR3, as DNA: TGTGCCAGCAGCTTTCGAGGCATTGAGCAGTACTTC.

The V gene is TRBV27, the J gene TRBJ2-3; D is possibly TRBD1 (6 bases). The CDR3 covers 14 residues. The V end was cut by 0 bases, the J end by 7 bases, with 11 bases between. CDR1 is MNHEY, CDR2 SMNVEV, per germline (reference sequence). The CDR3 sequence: CASSLSWDTNTQYF. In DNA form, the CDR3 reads TGTGCCAGCAGTTTATCGTGGGACACGAATACGCAGTATTTT.

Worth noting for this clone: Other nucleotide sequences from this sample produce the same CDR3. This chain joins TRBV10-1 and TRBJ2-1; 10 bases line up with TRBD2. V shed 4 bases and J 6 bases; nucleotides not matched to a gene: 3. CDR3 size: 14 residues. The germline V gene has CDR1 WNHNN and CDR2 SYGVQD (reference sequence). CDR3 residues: CASSASGRFNEQFF. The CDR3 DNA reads TGCGCCAGCAGTGCTAGCGGGAGATTCAATGAGCAGTTCTTC.

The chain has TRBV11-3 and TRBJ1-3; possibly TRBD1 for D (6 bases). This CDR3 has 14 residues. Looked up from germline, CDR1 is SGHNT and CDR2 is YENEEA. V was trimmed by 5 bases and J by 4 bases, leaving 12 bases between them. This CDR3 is CASSPTGLGNTIYF. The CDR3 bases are TGTGCCAGCAGCCCAACAGGGCTGGGAAACACCATATATTTT.

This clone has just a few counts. The CDR3 spells CASSRTVSYEQYF. CDR3 bases: TGTGCCAGCAGTCGGACAGTCTCCTACGAGCAGTACTTC. The chain carries TRBV6-5 and TRBJ2-7, with D possibly TRBD1 on 6 matching bases. This CDR3 comprises 13 residues. Trimming pared 5 bases from V and 0 bases from J, leaving 8 bases between. CDR1 is MNHEY and CDR2 is SVGAGI in the germline V gene.

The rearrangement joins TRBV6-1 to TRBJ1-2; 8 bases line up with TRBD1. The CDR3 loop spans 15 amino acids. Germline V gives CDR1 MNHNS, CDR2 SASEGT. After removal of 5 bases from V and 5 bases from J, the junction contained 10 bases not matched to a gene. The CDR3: CASSPQTGDGYGYTF. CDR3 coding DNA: TGTGCCAGCAGTCCCCAGACAGGGGATGGATATGGCTACACCTTC.

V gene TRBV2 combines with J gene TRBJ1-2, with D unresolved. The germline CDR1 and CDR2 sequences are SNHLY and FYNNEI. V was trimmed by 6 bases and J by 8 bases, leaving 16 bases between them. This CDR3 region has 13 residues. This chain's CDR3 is CASSEGDSGGYTF. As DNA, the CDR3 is TGTGCCAGCAGCGAGGGCGACTCGGGGGGCTACACCTTC.

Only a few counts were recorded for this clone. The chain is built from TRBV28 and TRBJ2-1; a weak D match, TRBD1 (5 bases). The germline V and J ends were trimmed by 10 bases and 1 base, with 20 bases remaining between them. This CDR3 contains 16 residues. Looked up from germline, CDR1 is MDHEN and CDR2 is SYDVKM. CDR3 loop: CATGTRGAASYNEQFF. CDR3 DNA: TGTGCCACAGGAACCCGTGGGGCAGCGTCCTACAATGAGCAGTTCTTC. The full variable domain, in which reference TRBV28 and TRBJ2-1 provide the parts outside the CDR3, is DVKVTQSSRYLVKRTGEKVFLECVQDMDHENMFWYRQDPGLGLRLIYFSYDVKMKEKGDIPEGYSVSREKKERFSLILESASTNQTSMYLCATGTRGAASYNEQFFGPGTRLTVL.

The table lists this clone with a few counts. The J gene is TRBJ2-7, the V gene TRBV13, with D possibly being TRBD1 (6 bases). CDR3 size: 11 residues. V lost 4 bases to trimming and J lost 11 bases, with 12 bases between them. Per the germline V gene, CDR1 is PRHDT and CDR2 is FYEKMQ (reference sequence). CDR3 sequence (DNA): TGTGCCAGCAGCTCCGGACAGAGGAAGTACTTC. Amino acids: CASSSGQRKYF.

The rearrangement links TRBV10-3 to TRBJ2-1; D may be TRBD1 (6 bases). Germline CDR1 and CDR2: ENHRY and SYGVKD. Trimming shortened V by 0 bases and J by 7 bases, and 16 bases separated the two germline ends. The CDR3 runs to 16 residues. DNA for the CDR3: TGTGCCATCAGTGAGTCGATTGGGACAAATGGGAATGAGCAGTTCTTC. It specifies CAISESIGTNGNEQFF.

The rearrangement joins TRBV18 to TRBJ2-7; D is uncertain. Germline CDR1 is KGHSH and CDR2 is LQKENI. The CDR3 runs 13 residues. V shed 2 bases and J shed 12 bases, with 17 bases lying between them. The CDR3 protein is CASSPSPDTYRYF. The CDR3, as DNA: TGTGCCAGCTCACCAAGTCCAGACACCTACCGGTACTTC.

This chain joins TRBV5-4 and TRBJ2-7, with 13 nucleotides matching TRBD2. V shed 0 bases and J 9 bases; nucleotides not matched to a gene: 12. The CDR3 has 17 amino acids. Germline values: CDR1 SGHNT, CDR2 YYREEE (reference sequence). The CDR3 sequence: CASSLEGRLAGGPGQYF. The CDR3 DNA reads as TGTGCCAGCAGCTTGGAAGGTCGACTAGCGGGAGGCCCTGGGCAGTACTTC.

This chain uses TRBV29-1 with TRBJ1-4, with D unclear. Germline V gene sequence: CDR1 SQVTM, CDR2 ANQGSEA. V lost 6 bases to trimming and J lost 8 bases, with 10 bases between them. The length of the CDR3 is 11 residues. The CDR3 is CSVTGGEKLFF. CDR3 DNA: TGCAGCGTGACGGGTGGGGAAAAACTGTTTTTT.

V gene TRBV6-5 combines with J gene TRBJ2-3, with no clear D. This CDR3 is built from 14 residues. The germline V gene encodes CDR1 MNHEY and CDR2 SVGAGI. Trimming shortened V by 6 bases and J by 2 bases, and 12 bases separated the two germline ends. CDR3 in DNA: TGTGCCAGCAGCCGCCGGTACGCCACAGATACGCAGTATTTT. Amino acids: CASSRRYATDTQYF.

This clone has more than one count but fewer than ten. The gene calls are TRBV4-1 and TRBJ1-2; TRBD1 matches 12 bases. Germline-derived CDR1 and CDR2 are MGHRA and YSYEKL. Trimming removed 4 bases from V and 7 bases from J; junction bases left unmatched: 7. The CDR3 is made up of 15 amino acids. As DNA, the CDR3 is TGCGCCAGCAGCCCCCCCGGGACAGGGGGCCTTGGCTACACCTTC. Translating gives CASSPPGTGGLGYTF.

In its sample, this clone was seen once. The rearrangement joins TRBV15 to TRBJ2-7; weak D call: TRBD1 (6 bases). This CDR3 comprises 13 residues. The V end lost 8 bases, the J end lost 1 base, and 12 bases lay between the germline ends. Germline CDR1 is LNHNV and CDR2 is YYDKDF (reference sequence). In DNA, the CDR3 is TGTGCCACCGGGGCAGGGGTGTCCTACGAGCAGTACTTC. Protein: CATGAGVSYEQYF. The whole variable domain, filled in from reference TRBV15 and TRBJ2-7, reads DAMVIQNPRYQVTQFGKPVTLSCSQTLNHNVMYWYQQKSSQAPKLLFHYYDKDFNNEADTPDNFQSRRPNTSFCFLDIRSPGLGDTAMYLCATGAGVSYEQYFGPGTRLTVT.

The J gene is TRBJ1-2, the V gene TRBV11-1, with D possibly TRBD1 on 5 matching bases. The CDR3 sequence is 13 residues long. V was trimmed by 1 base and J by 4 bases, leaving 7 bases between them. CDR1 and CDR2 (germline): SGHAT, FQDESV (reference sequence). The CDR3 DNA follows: TGTGCCAGCAGCTTAGTCGGGGGCTATGGCTACACCTTC. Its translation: CASSLVGGYGYTF.

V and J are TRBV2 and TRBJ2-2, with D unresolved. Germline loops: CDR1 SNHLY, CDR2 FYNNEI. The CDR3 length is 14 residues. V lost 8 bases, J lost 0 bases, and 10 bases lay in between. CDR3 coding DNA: TGTGCCAGCCGTCAACTCGCGAACACCGGGGAGCTGTTTTTT. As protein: CASRQLANTGELFF.

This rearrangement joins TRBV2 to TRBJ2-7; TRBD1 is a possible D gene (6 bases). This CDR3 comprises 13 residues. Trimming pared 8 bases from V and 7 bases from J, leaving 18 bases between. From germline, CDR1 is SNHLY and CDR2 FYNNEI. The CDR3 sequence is CASHDRPVREQYF. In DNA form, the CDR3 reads TGTGCCAGCCACGACAGGCCCGTACGTGAGCAGTACTTC.

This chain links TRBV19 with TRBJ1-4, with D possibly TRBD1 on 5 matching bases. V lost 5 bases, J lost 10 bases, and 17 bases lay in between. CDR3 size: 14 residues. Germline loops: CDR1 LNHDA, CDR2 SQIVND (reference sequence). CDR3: CASSGGALLRKLFF. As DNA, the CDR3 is TGTGCCAGTAGTGGCGGGGCTCTCCTCAGAAAACTGTTTTTT.

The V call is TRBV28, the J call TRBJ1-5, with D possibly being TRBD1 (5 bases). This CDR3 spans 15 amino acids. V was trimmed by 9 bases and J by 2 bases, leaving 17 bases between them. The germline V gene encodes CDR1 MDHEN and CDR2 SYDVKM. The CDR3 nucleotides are TGTGCCAGTCTAAGGGGAGGGCTAGGCAATCAGCCCCAGCATTTT. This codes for CASLRGGLGNQPQHF. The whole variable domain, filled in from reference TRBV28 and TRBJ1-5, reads DVKVTQSSRYLVKRTGEKVFLECVQDMDHENMFWYRQDPGLGLRLIYFSYDVKMKEKGDIPEGYSVSREKKERFSLILESASTNQTSMYLCASLRGGLGNQPQHFGDGTRLSIL.

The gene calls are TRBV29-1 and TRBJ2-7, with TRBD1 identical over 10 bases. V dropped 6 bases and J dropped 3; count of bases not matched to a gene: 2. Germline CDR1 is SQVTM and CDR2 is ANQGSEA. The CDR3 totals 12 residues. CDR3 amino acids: CSVWTGGYEQYF. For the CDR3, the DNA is TGCAGCGTGTGGACAGGGGGCTACGAGCAGTACTTC.